This paragraph reports one TCR beta chain. What it recognizes is unknown. Measured with immunoSEQ multiplex PCR; TCRdb has only the in-frame clones, and not every one. The sample holds about 94,000 clones, around nine tenths seen once. The sample originates from a study of graft-versus-host responses after intestinal transplantation. V lost 2 bases and J lost 4; bases outside the gene matches: 8. CDR1 MNHNS and CDR2 SASEGT come from the germline V gene. The CDR3 is 17 amino acids. The clonotype was recovered from a human donor who received an intestinal transplant. This chain connects TRBV6-1 to TRBJ1-5, with TRBD1 identical over 10 bases. The sample consisted of unstimulated CD8+ T cells sorted from spleen or lymph node cells, taken before intestinal transplant. CDR3 residues: CASSERVPGQGNQPQHF. The CDR3 coding sequence is TGTGCCAGCAGTGAAAGGGTTCCGGGACAGGGGAATCAGCCCCAGCATTTT.